This T cell receptor (beta chain) was retrieved from a study of blood T cell repertoires in COVID-19. For the study at large: Acute and convalescent COVID-19 specimens originated in the United States, Italy and Spain. PBMCs, B-cell-depleted T cells, or T cells were the source of the cDNA or gDNA that made up the material.

Trimming left V 5 bases short and J 7 bases short, with 12 bases between. Germline CDR1 and CDR2: DFQATT and SNEGSKA (reference sequence). CDR3 size: 11 residues. In the authors' methods: Amplification of reference gene primers was used by the study to estimate nucleated cell counts. Assay: immunoSEQ multiplex PCR; the TCRdb copy retains only in-frame clones and omits some. V and J calls and clone size are given by that table; D and trimming were obtained from the DNA. This sample has 150,000 to 200,000 clones, with 81% found just once. The source material was peripheral blood. The clonotype comes from a human donor in a cohort sampled during active COVID-19. This chain links TRBV20-1 with TRBJ2-7; possible D gene TRBD1, 6 bases. CDR3 in DNA: TGCAGTGCTGGACAGCACGGGGAGCAGTACTTC. Encoded protein: CSAGQHGEQYF.